The 23 T cell receptor beta chains listed next were all sequenced from one sample in a study of siplizumab effects on memory and regulatory T cells. The assay was immunoSEQ multiplex PCR, and TCRdb's table has in-frame clones only and misses some. This sample has roughly 100,000 clones, with 93% found just once. Sequencing was carried out using Tregs sorted from blood. These receptors were obtained from a human donor in good health.

The chain couples TRBV4-2 to TRBJ2-3, with D perhaps TRBD2 (5 bases). The CDR3 has 15 amino acids. Germline V gene lookup returns CDR1 LGHNA and CDR2 YNFKEQ. Trimming removed 0 bases from V and 6 bases from J, with 13 bases in between. The CDR3 region has the DNA TGTGCCAGCAGCCAAGAAGGGCTAGCCGGTGATACGCAGTATTTT. It translates to CASSQEGLAGDTQYF.

The rearrangement links TRBV5-6 to TRBJ2-2, with D tentatively TRBD2 (5 bases). Germline V gene lookup returns CDR1 SGHDT and CDR2 YYEEEE. The CDR3 is made up of 15 amino acids. Trimming took 5 bases from V and 0 from J, leaving 11 bases between them. CDR3 in amino acids: CASRRGLSNTGELFF. CDR3 in DNA: TGTGCCAGCAGGAGAGGGCTCTCGAACACCGGGGAGCTGTTTTTT.

The chain is built from TRBV5-1 and TRBJ2-7, with 11 bases that match TRBD2. V shed 0 bases and J 4 bases; nucleotides not matched to a gene: 30. Germline V gene lookup returns CDR1 SGHRS and CDR2 YFSETQ. The CDR3 totals 24 residues. CDR3 amino acids: CASSLASWIRRWVGSGGAQYEQYF. The CDR3 DNA sequence: TGCGCCAGCAGCTTGGCATCATGGATCCGAAGGTGGGTGGGTAGCGGGGGGGCCCAGTACGAGCAGTACTTC.

This chain links TRBV5-1 with TRBJ2-1; possible D gene TRBD2, 5 bases. Germline CDR1 and CDR2: SGHRS and YFSETQ. Trimming cost V 0 bases and J 8 bases, with 9 bases left between them. The CDR3 has 13 amino acids. The CDR3 loop is CASSLAPGYEQFF. As DNA, the CDR3 is TGCGCCAGCAGCTTGGCCCCGGGGTATGAGCAGTTCTTC.

V is TRBV4-1 and J is TRBJ2-5; D is ambiguous. The CDR3 is 15 residues long. Germline CDR1 and CDR2: MGHRA and YSYEKL. Trimming cost V 1 base and J 2 bases, with 11 bases left between them. For the CDR3, the DNA is TGCGCCAGCAGCCAAGGGCAGTATCAACAAGAGACCCAGTACTTC. Protein sequence: CASSQGQYQQETQYF.

DNA of the CDR3: TGTGCCAGCAGCCCCCGGTGGGGGAACACTGAAGCTTTCTTT. This codes for CASSPRWGNTEAFF. The chain recombines TRBV14 with TRBJ1-1; D is unclear. V lost 4 bases to trimming and J lost 1 base, with 10 bases between them. This CDR3 spans 14 amino acids. Germline CDR1 SGHDN, CDR2 FVKESK.

The gene calls are TRBV14 and TRBJ2-7, with TRBD1 matching 7 bases. The CDR3 extends over 14 amino acids. Trimming at V came to 4 bases and at J to 5 bases, leaving 8 bases not matched to a gene. In germline, CDR1 is SGHDN, CDR2 FVKESK. The DNA of the CDR3 is TGTGCCAGCAGCCCGCTGACAGGGCGACACGAGCAGTACTTC. Residues: CASSPLTGRHEQYF.

The gene calls are TRBV9 and TRBJ2-5; no clear D. CDR1 is SGDLS and CDR2 is YYNGEE in the germline V gene. Trimming cost V 0 bases and J 1 base, with 7 bases left between them. The CDR3 contains 14 residues. The CDR3 DNA is TGTGCCAGCAGCGTAGGGACCCTCCAAGAGACCCAGTACTTC. Encoded protein: CASSVGTLQETQYF.

V is TRBV6-6 and J is TRBJ1-1; the D is unclear. This CDR3 region has 11 residues. The germline gives CDR1 MNHNY, CDR2 SVGAGI (reference sequence). Trimming shortened V by 10 bases and J by 5 bases, and 11 bases separated the two germline ends. CDR3 sequence reads: CATTARTEAFF. The DNA for the CDR3 is TGTGCCACCACCGCTCGGACTGAAGCTTTCTTT.

V is TRBV2 and J is TRBJ1-1, with D perhaps matching TRBD1 (5 bases). Between the trimmed V and J ends, which lost 6 bases and 6 bases, there was a span of 17 bases. Germline CDR1 reads SNHLY; CDR2 reads FYNNEI. This CDR3 comprises 14 residues. CDR3 sequence (DNA): TGTGCCAGCAGAGCGGGACTTCTGAGCGCTGAAGCTTTCTTT. It translates to CASRAGLLSAEAFF.

This chain uses TRBV20-1 with TRBJ1-1; D remains unclear. Germline V gene lookup returns CDR1 DFQATT and CDR2 SNEGSKA (reference sequence). V gave up 0 bases and J gave up 12 bases, with 8 bases separating them. The CDR3 extends over 10 amino acids. CDR3 DNA: TGCAGTGCTAGAGAGGCTAAAACTTTCTTT. It encodes CSAREAKTFF.

This rearrangement joins TRBV27 to TRBJ1-1; maybe TRBD1 (6 bases). Germline assignment: CDR1 MNHEY and CDR2 SMNVEV (reference sequence). The CDR3 loop spans 14 amino acids. Trimming removed 3 bases at V and 4 bases at J, with 12 bases between. This chain's CDR3 is CASSFKGHRTEAFF. The CDR3 region has the DNA TGTGCCAGCAGTTTTAAGGGACACCGCACTGAAGCTTTCTTT.

The rearrangement joins TRBV5-5 to TRBJ1-2; no reliable D call. The V end was cut by 4 bases, the J end by 5 bases, with 21 bases between. The CDR3 is 16 residues long. Germline V gives CDR1 SGHKS, CDR2 YYEKEE (reference sequence). CDR3 DNA sequence: TGTGCCAGCAGCCTTATCCTGGACGCGGCAGTATATGGCTACACCTTC. Translation: CASSLILDAAVYGYTF.

The V gene is TRBV9, the J gene TRBJ1-2, with D uncertain. Trimming removed 7 bases from V and 5 bases from J, with 9 bases in between. CDR1 and CDR2 from the germline V gene are SGDLS and YYNGEE. This CDR3 region has 11 residues. CDR3 residues: CASGQIYGYTF. CDR3 bases: TGTGCCAGCGGGCAGATATATGGCTACACCTTC.

The chain joins TRBV19 to TRBJ1-3, with D unclear. This CDR3 is built from 13 residues. V lost 3 bases and J lost 1, with 4 bases in between. Looked up from germline, CDR1 is LNHDA and CDR2 is SQIVND (reference sequence). The CDR3 loop is CASSMTSGNTIYF. The DNA of the CDR3 is TGTGCCAGTAGTATGACGTCTGGAAACACCATATATTTT.

The chain has TRBV7-8 and TRBJ1-2; D gene uncertain. Germline CDR1 SGHVS, CDR2 FQNEAQ. Trimming removed 2 bases at V and 3 bases at J, with 13 bases between. The CDR3 spans 15 residues. The CDR3 DNA reads as TGTGCCAGCAGCTTAAAGTTTAGGGAGGACTATGGCTACACCTTC. The encoded protein is CASSLKFREDYGYTF.

The rearrangement links TRBV10-3 to TRBJ2-5; D is unclear. V was pared by 5 bases and J by 0 bases, with 13 bases between. The CDR3 totals 15 residues. The V gene's germline CDR1 is ENHRY and CDR2 SYGVKD. The CDR3, as DNA: TGTGCCATCAGTATAGAATTGGGGAACCAAGAGACCCAGTACTTC. It yields the protein CAISIELGNQETQYF.

V gene TRBV14 combines with J gene TRBJ2-3; D possibly corresponds to TRBD1 (5 bases). Looked up from germline, CDR1 is SGHDN and CDR2 is FVKESK. V shed 4 bases and J shed 9 bases, with 17 bases lying between them. There are 14 residues in the CDR3. The CDR3 nucleotides are TGTGCCAGCAGCCTTCACCCCCGGGCAGGGACGCAGTATTTT. Translating gives CASSLHPRAGTQYF.

The chain couples TRBV18 to TRBJ2-7, with 9 bases lining up with TRBD2. The CDR3 extends over 15 amino acids. With V trimmed by 5 bases and J by 1 base, 6 bases remained unmatched. Germline V gene lookup returns CDR1 KGHSH and CDR2 LQKENI. The CDR3 bases are TGTGCCAGCTCATCGCGAGCGGGAGGATCCTACGAGCAGTACTTC. It translates to CASSSRAGGSYEQYF.

V usage is TRBV6-5 and J usage is TRBJ2-3, with 12 bases aligning to TRBD2. This CDR3 is built from 16 residues. The ends lost 0 bases at V and 4 bases at J; junction bases unmatched: 2. Germline CDR1 and CDR2: MNHEY and SVGAGI. CDR3: CASSYSPSGGADTQYF. CDR3 DNA sequence: TGTGCCAGCAGTTACTCGCCTAGCGGGGGGGCAGATACGCAGTATTTT.

This chain links TRBV12-5 with TRBJ1-3; no firm D call. The germline CDR1 and CDR2 sequences are LGHNT and FRNRAP. The CDR3 has 17 residues. Trimming took 0 bases from V and 0 from J, leaving 12 bases between them. CDR3 sequence (DNA): TGTGCTAGTGGTTTGGTACTCGGAGCTAGCTCTGGAAACACCATATATTTT. Protein sequence: CASGLVLGASSGNTIYF.

This chain connects TRBV10-1 to TRBJ2-7; a weak D match, TRBD1 (5 bases). This CDR3 contains 17 residues. Trimming stripped 6 bases from V and 4 bases from J, with 25 bases between. Germline V gene sequence: CDR1 WNHNN, CDR2 SYGVQD (reference sequence). The CDR3 region is CASRTWGHTGTRYEQYF. Here the CDR3 DNA reads TGCGCCAGCAGAACTTGGGGCCATACAGGTACCCGATACGAGCAGTACTTC.

This clone was recorded only once. The genes are TRBV5-4 and TRBJ2-1, with D maybe TRBD2 (6 bases). Germline V CDR1 and CDR2: SGHNT, YYREEE (reference sequence). V dropped 5 bases and J dropped 15 bases, with 21 bases sitting between them. The CDR3 spans 13 residues. CDR3: CASSPGTLGSPFF. The CDR3 nucleotides are TGTGCCAGCAGTCCCGGGACTTTGGGTTCTCCGTTCTTC.